These T cell receptor beta chains were read from a single sample in a study of graft-versus-host responses after intestinal transplantation. TCRdb's table, derived via immunoSEQ multiplex PCR, lists solely in-frame clones and lacks some. Found here are 98,000 or so clones, around 86% of them singletons; the top ten hold about 1.5%. The source was PBMCs, collected 255 days after intestinal transplant. These receptors all stem from a human patient who received an intestinal transplant, so some T cells may come from the graft donor. The CDR3 runs from the conserved cysteine through the conserved F or W. D genes are given only for firm matches. Rows may omit the clone size; those that give it use once, few, many or a size class.

J gene: TRBJ1-2
D gene: .
V gene: TRBV9
clone size: .
CDR3 protein: CASSVGQATSYGYTF
CDR3 DNA: TGTGCCAGCAGCGTAGGACAGGCCACCAGCTATGGCTACACCTTC

J gene: TRBJ1-2
D gene: TRBD1
V gene: TRBV5-4
clone size: few
CDR3 protein: CASSLGQGVYGYTF
CDR3 DNA: TGTGCCAGCAGCCTGGGACAGGGGGTCTATGGCTACACCTTC

J gene: TRBJ2-3
D gene: TRBD2
V gene: TRBV28
clone size: medium-sized
CDR3 protein: CASSAGTSGFTDTQYF
CDR3 DNA: TGTGCCAGCAGTGCCGGGACTAGCGGTTTCACAGATACGCAGTATTTT

J gene: TRBJ2-2
D gene: .
V gene: TRBV28
clone size: .
CDR3 protein: CASRLDGYTGELFF
CDR3 DNA: TGTGCCAGCAGGCTAGACGGTTACACCGGGGAGCTGTTTTTT

J gene: TRBJ2-6
D gene: TRBD1
V gene: TRBV29-1
clone size: .
CDR3 protein: CSVSGTGISGANVLTF
CDR3 DNA: TGCAGCGTTTCCGGGACAGGGATCTCTGGGGCCAACGTCCTGACTTTC

J gene: TRBJ1-1
D gene: .
V gene: TRBV18
clone size: .
CDR3 protein: CASSPPADRLNTEAFF
CDR3 DNA: TGTGCCAGCTCACCTCCCGCCGACAGGCTGAACACTGAAGCTTTCTTT

J gene: TRBJ2-1
D gene: .
V gene: TRBV10-3
clone size: few
CDR3 protein: CAISPPSYNEQFF
CDR3 DNA: TGTGCCATCAGTCCTCCTTCCTACAATGAGCAGTTCTTC

J gene: TRBJ2-3
D gene: TRBD2
V gene: TRBV6-1
clone size: .
CDR3 protein: CASSETGGPTDTQYF
CDR3 DNA: TGTGCCAGCAGTGAAACGGGAGGGCCGACAGATACGCAGTATTTT

J gene: TRBJ1-2
D gene: .
V gene: TRBV7-8
clone size: .
CDR3 protein: CASSRDPRYYGYTF
CDR3 DNA: TGTGCCAGCAGCCGGGACCCAAGGTACTATGGCTACACCTTC

J gene: TRBJ2-1
D gene: TRBD2
V gene: TRBV29-1
clone size: .
CDR3 protein: CSVDGGDHYNEQFF
CDR3 DNA: TGCAGCGTTGACGGGGGGGACCATTACAATGAGCAGTTCTTC

J gene: TRBJ1-6
D gene: .
V gene: TRBV5-1
clone size: .
CDR3 protein: CASSLEAVYNSPLHF
CDR3 DNA: TGCGCCAGCAGCTTGGAGGCAGTTTATAATTCACCCCTCCACTTT

J gene: TRBJ2-1
D gene: .
V gene: TRBV2
clone size: .
CDR3 protein: CASSRGPDNEQFF
CDR3 DNA: TGTGCCAGCAGTAGAGGTCCAGACAATGAGCAGTTCTTC

J gene: TRBJ2-1
D gene: TRBD2
V gene: TRBV6-1
clone size: .
CDR3 protein: CASRGLAGYNEQFF
CDR3 DNA: TGTGCCAGCAGGGGACTAGCGGGGTACAATGAGCAGTTCTTC

J gene: TRBJ2-5
D gene: TRBD2
V gene: TRBV5-6
clone size: .
CDR3 protein: CASSLLGRGQETQYF
CDR3 DNA: TGTGCCAGCAGCCTGCTGGGGCGGGGGCAAGAGACCCAGTACTTC

J gene: TRBJ1-1
D gene: .
V gene: TRBV2
clone size: .
CDR3 protein: CASSEALHDTRGIENTEAFF
CDR3 DNA: TGTGCCAGCAGTGAAGCGCTTCACGATACCAGAGGAATCGAGAACACTGAAGCTTTCTTT

J gene: TRBJ1-3
D gene: .
V gene: TRBV28
clone size: .
CDR3 protein: CASSSLTGPSSGNTIYF
CDR3 DNA: TGTGCCAGCAGTTCCCTGACGGGCCCATCCTCTGGAAACACCATATATTTT

J gene: TRBJ1-6
D gene: .
V gene: TRBV5-4
clone size: .
CDR3 protein: CASSLGQSNSPLHF
CDR3 DNA: TGTGCCAGCAGCTTAGGACAGTCAAATTCACCCCTCCACTTT

J gene: TRBJ2-3
D gene: .
V gene: TRBV28
clone size: once
CDR3 protein: CAIALEGDTDTQYF
CDR3 DNA: TGTGCCATCGCACTAGAAGGAGATACAGATACGCAGTATTTT

J gene: TRBJ1-1
D gene: .
V gene: TRBV15
clone size: .
CDR3 protein: CATTIGGNTEAFF
CDR3 DNA: TGTGCCACCACCATAGGTGGGAACACTGAAGCTTTCTTT

J gene: TRBJ1-1
D gene: .
V gene: TRBV4-1
clone size: .
CDR3 protein: CASSQHQDTEAFF
CDR3 DNA: TGCGCCAGCAGCCAACACCAGGACACTGAAGCTTTCTTT

J gene: TRBJ1-2
D gene: .
V gene: TRBV15
clone size: .
CDR3 protein: CATSRGPAGENHRGYTF
CDR3 DNA: TGTGCCACCAGCAGAGGACCCGCGGGAGAAAATCACCGTGGCTACACCTTC

J gene: TRBJ2-7
D gene: TRBD1
V gene: TRBV28
clone size: .
CDR3 protein: CASHRQGYEQYF
CDR3 DNA: TGTGCCAGCCACCGACAGGGCTACGAGCAGTACTTC

J gene: TRBJ1-4
D gene: .
V gene: TRBV6-7
clone size: once
CDR3 protein: CASSYPNEKLFF
CDR3 DNA: TGTGCCAGCAGTTACCCTAATGAAAAACTGTTTTTT

J gene: TRBJ1-1
D gene: .
V gene: TRBV28
clone size: .
CDR3 protein: CASSLWASSLNTEAFF
CDR3 DNA: TGTGCCAGCAGTTTGTGGGCCTCCTCACTGAACACTGAAGCTTTCTTT

J gene: TRBJ2-5
D gene: .
V gene: TRBV28
clone size: .
CDR3 protein: CASSYIAPYGGTQYF
CDR3 DNA: TGTGCCAGCAGTTATATCGCCCCCTACGGGGGGACCCAGTACTTC

J gene: TRBJ1-1
D gene: .
V gene: TRBV2
clone size: .
CDR3 protein: CASSVRPADEAFF
CDR3 DNA: TGTGCCAGCAGTGTCAGGCCCGCCGATGAAGCTTTCTTT

J gene: TRBJ2-5
D gene: .
V gene: TRBV9
clone size: .
CDR3 protein: CASSVAWGGGLTETQYF
CDR3 DNA: TGTGCCAGCAGCGTAGCATGGGGAGGGGGGCTTACGGAGACCCAGTACTTC

J gene: TRBJ2-7
D gene: TRBD2
V gene: TRBV28
clone size: .
CDR3 protein: CATNGGARSYEQYF
CDR3 DNA: TGTGCCACCAACGGGGGGGCGAGATCCTACGAGCAGTACTTC

J gene: TRBJ2-1
D gene: TRBD2
V gene: TRBV18
clone size: .
CDR3 protein: CASSPLGRAGAYNEQFF
CDR3 DNA: TGTGCCAGCTCACCTCTAGGGAGGGCTGGGGCCTACAATGAGCAGTTCTTC

J gene: TRBJ2-1
D gene: .
V gene: TRBV5-6
clone size: .
CDR3 protein: CASSNTGWNEQFF
CDR3 DNA: TGTGCCAGCAGCAACACAGGGTGGAATGAGCAGTTCTTC

J gene: TRBJ1-2
D gene: .
V gene: TRBV6-6
clone size: once
CDR3 protein: CASSYSPGERNYGYTF
CDR3 DNA: TGTGCCAGCAGTTACTCCCCAGGGGAGAGGAACTATGGCTACACCTTC

J gene: TRBJ2-1
D gene: TRBD2
V gene: TRBV6-1
clone size: .
CDR3 protein: CASSGLAGANNEQFF
CDR3 DNA: TGTGCCAGCAGTGGACTAGCGGGAGCAAACAATGAGCAGTTCTTC

J gene: TRBJ1-1
D gene: .
V gene: TRBV5-1
clone size: .
CDR3 protein: CASSSSTPAEAFF
CDR3 DNA: TGCGCCAGCAGCTCGTCCACCCCCGCTGAAGCTTTCTTT

J gene: TRBJ2-5
D gene: TRBD2
V gene: TRBV19
clone size: .
CDR3 protein: CASSRGLAEVYQETQYF
CDR3 DNA: TGTGCCAGTAGCAGGGGACTAGCGGAGGTGTACCAAGAGACCCAGTACTTC

J gene: TRBJ2-5
D gene: TRBD1
V gene: TRBV7-7
clone size: .
CDR3 protein: CASSSDREETQYF
CDR3 DNA: TGTGCTAGCAGCTCGGACAGGGAAGAGACCCAGTACTTC

J gene: TRBJ1-5
D gene: .
V gene: TRBV28
clone size: .
CDR3 protein: CASSLLPPNQPQHF
CDR3 DNA: TGTGCCAGCAGCTTACTCCCCCCCAATCAGCCCCAGCATTTT

J gene: TRBJ2-2
D gene: .
V gene: TRBV5-1
clone size: .
CDR3 protein: CASGSRDTENTGELFF
CDR3 DNA: TGCGCCAGCGGCTCCCGGGACACCGAGAACACCGGGGAGCTGTTTTTT

J gene: TRBJ1-5
D gene: .
V gene: TRBV11-3
clone size: .
CDR3 protein: CASSRHPGPDQPQHF
CDR3 DNA: TGTGCCAGCAGCCGCCATCCAGGCCCCGATCAGCCCCAGCATTTT

J gene: TRBJ2-3
D gene: TRBD2
V gene: TRBV15
clone size: .
CDR3 protein: CATSRGAGGRTDTQYF
CDR3 DNA: TGTGCCACCAGCAGAGGAGCGGGGGGCCGGACAGATACGCAGTATTTT

J gene: TRBJ1-2
D gene: .
V gene: TRBV5-6
clone size: .
CDR3 protein: CASRQLGEGGYTF
CDR3 DNA: TGTGCCAGCAGACAATTGGGGGAAGGGGGCTACACCTTC

J gene: TRBJ2-1
D gene: .
V gene: TRBV7-6
clone size: .
CDR3 protein: CASSSTGGADPYNEQFF
CDR3 DNA: TGTGCCAGCAGCTCAACGGGGGGCGCGGACCCCTACAATGAGCAGTTCTTC

J gene: TRBJ2-5
D gene: .
V gene: TRBV6-5
clone size: .
CDR3 protein: CASSKYREETQYF
CDR3 DNA: TGTGCCAGCAGCAAATACAGGGAAGAGACCCAGTACTTC

J gene: TRBJ2-7
D gene: TRBD2
V gene: TRBV10-3
clone size: few
CDR3 protein: CATLAASYEQYF
CDR3 DNA: TGTGCCACCCTAGCGGCCTCCTACGAGCAGTACTTC

J gene: TRBJ1-5
D gene: TRBD1
V gene: TRBV5-1
clone size: .
CDR3 protein: CASSLVPGGGQPQHF
CDR3 DNA: TGCGCCAGCAGCTTGGTTCCAGGGGGTGGTCAGCCCCAGCATTTT

J gene: TRBJ2-7
D gene: TRBD2
V gene: TRBV6-5
clone size: .
CDR3 protein: CASSEGGGINEQYF
CDR3 DNA: TGTGCCAGCAGTGAAGGCGGGGGGATCAACGAGCAGTACTTC

J gene: TRBJ1-6
D gene: TRBD1
V gene: TRBV27
clone size: .
CDR3 protein: CASRPQGFNSPLHF
CDR3 DNA: TGTGCCAGCAGACCACAGGGGTTTAATTCACCCCTCCACTTT

J gene: TRBJ1-2
D gene: .
V gene: TRBV6-1
clone size: .
CDR3 protein: CASGLKGDAQPTF
CDR3 DNA: TGTGCCAGCGGACTAAAGGGGGACGCCCAACCCACCTTC

J gene: TRBJ1-1
D gene: TRBD1
V gene: TRBV7-9
clone size: .
CDR3 protein: CASSPRGGNTEAFF
CDR3 DNA: TGTGCCAGCAGCCCCAGGGGGGGGAACACTGAAGCTTTCTTT

J gene: TRBJ2-2
D gene: TRBD2
V gene: TRBV6-6
clone size: .
CDR3 protein: CASSYPGLALSGELFF
CDR3 DNA: TGTGCCAGCAGTTACCCGGGACTAGCGTTGTCCGGGGAGCTGTTTTTT

J gene: TRBJ1-1
D gene: .
V gene: TRBV19
clone size: .
CDR3 protein: CASSTYRGSEAFF
CDR3 DNA: TGTGCCAGTAGTACATACAGAGGTTCTGAAGCTTTCTTT

J gene: TRBJ2-7
D gene: .
V gene: TRBV5-1
clone size: .
CDR3 protein: CASSAPGPGAGEQYF
CDR3 DNA: TGCGCCAGCAGCGCGCCGGGCCCCGGTGCGGGTGAGCAGTACTTC

J gene: TRBJ2-2
D gene: .
V gene: TRBV21-1
clone size: .
CDR3 protein: CASSKGRTSANTGELFF
CDR3 DNA: TGTGCCAGCAGCAAAGGCAGGACTAGCGCGAACACCGGGGAGCTGTTTTTT

J gene: TRBJ1-3
D gene: TRBD1
V gene: TRBV5-6
clone size: .
CDR3 protein: CASSADRELAGNTIYF
CDR3 DNA: TGTGCCAGCAGCGCGGACAGGGAACTAGCCGGAAACACCATATATTTT

J gene: TRBJ1-1
D gene: .
V gene: TRBV7-9
clone size: .
CDR3 protein: CASARVPGPEAFF
CDR3 DNA: TGTGCCAGCGCGAGGGTACCGGGACCAGAAGCTTTCTTT

J gene: TRBJ2-1
D gene: TRBD2
V gene: TRBV5-4
clone size: .
CDR3 protein: CASSLRGLVSNNEQFF
CDR3 DNA: TGTGCCAGCAGCTTGAGAGGACTAGTTTCCAACAATGAGCAGTTCTTC

J gene: TRBJ1-1
D gene: .
V gene: TRBV2
clone size: .
CDR3 protein: CASSDPRGPEAFF
CDR3 DNA: TGTGCCAGCAGTGATCCGCGGGGGCCTGAAGCTTTCTTT

J gene: TRBJ2-2
D gene: .
V gene: TRBV4-2
clone size: .
CDR3 protein: CASSQTEGDTGELFF
CDR3 DNA: TGTGCCAGCAGCCAAACCGAAGGAGACACCGGGGAGCTGTTTTTT

J gene: TRBJ2-3
D gene: TRBD2
V gene: TRBV5-4
clone size: .
CDR3 protein: CASSNKGGAGEVTDTQYF
CDR3 DNA: TGTGCCAGCAGCAATAAAGGAGGGGCGGGGGAGGTTACAGATACGCAGTATTTT

J gene: TRBJ2-7
D gene: TRBD1
V gene: TRBV6-1
clone size: .
CDR3 protein: CASSEDGTVYEQYF
CDR3 DNA: TGTGCCAGCAGTGAAGATGGGACAGTCTACGAGCAGTACTTC